Each of the 23 T cell receptor beta chains below was sequenced from the same sample in a study of T cells after yellow fever vaccination. TCRdb re-analysed the 5' RACE reads in MiXCR, keeping a single row per CDR3 protein. Altogether 620,000 or so distinct CDR3 sequences are present, about 17% being singletons, with the ten largest covering roughly 17%. The sample consisted of PBMCs, taken 5 days after the first yellow fever vaccination. These receptors were taken from a man between 18 and 29 years old who received the YFV17D yellow fever vaccine.

This clonotype was found a few times. The chain recombines TRBV11-2 with TRBJ1-2; D call uncertain. Germline V gene data show CDR1 as SGHAT and CDR2 as FQNNGV. The CDR3 sequence is 13 residues long. Deletions cut 5 bases from V and 5 bases from J, with 12 bases between. This CDR3 reads CASSHVQPYGYTF. The CDR3 region has the DNA TGTGCCAGCAGCCATGTACAACCATATGGCTACACCTTC.

This sequence joins TRBV7-2 and TRBJ1-4, with D maybe TRBD1 (6 bases). Germline CDR1 and CDR2: SGHTA and FQGNSA. V dropped 5 bases and J dropped 7 bases, with 20 bases sitting between them. This CDR3 spans 16 amino acids. The CDR3 protein is CASSRRGRRGSEKLFF. The CDR3 region has the DNA TGTGCCAGCAGCCGACGGGGGCGGCGAGGGAGTGAAAAACTGTTTTTT.

The rearrangement uses TRBV6-5 and TRBJ2-7; D gene unclear. This CDR3 has 13 residues. CDR1 and CDR2 from the germline V gene are MNHEY and SVGAGI. V lost 0 bases and J 2 bases, leaving 5 bases between the germline ends. The CDR3 sequence: CASSYSITYEQYF. The CDR3 DNA reads as TGTGCCAGCAGTTACTCGATCACCTACGAGCAGTACTTC.

V gene TRBV6-2 or TRBV6-3 combines with J gene TRBJ2-1; D gene unclear. Deletions cut 3 bases from V and 4 bases from J, with 10 bases between. The CDR3 sequence is 14 residues long. Germline V gives CDR1 MNHEY, CDR2 SVGEGT. CDR3 in amino acids: CASSYPATYNEQFF. CDR3 DNA sequence: TGTGCCAGCAGTTATCCCGCTACTTACAATGAGCAGTTCTTC.

This clonotype was observed a handful of times. The V and J genes are TRBV30 and TRBJ2-3, with no clear D. Looked up from germline, CDR1 is GTSNPN and CDR2 is SVGIG (reference sequence). The ends were cut back, 0 bases at V and 2 bases at J, with 3 bases in the middle. The CDR3 runs 12 residues. The DNA for the CDR3 is TGTGCCTGGAGTGTTTTCACAGATACGCAGTATTTT. It translates to CAWSVFTDTQYF.

The V gene is TRBV20-1, the J gene TRBJ2-7; no definite D call. CDR1 and CDR2 from the germline V gene are DFQATT and SNEGSKA (reference sequence). The CDR3 is 14 residues long. V lost 5 bases, J lost 2 bases, and 16 bases lay in between. CDR3 bases: TGCAGTGCTCTCCGGCCGGGTCTAACCTACGAGCAGTACTTC. Amino acid sequence: CSALRPGLTYEQYF.

The V and J genes are TRBV7-2 and TRBJ2-7; 8 bases line up with TRBD2. There are 16 residues in the CDR3. Germline-derived CDR1 and CDR2 are SGHTA and FQGNSA. J gave up 4 bases and V 4 bases, and 12 bases lay outside the gene matches. The CDR3 reads CASSSTNGTSEYEQYV. The CDR3 DNA is TGTGCCAGCAGCTCGACGAACGGGACTAGTGAGTACGAGCAGTACGTC.

In this sample, this clonotype turned up a few times. V gene TRBV28 combines with J gene TRBJ2-4, with 11 bases fitting TRBD2. The CDR3 consists of 17 residues. Germline assignment: CDR1 MDHEN and CDR2 SYDVKM. The ends lost 4 bases at V and 2 bases at J; junction bases unmatched: 7. CDR3 residues: CASSYPLAGVPKNIQYF. The CDR3 nucleotides are TGTGCCAGCAGTTACCCACTAGCGGGGGTTCCCAAAAACATTCAGTACTTC. Variable domain in full (rest from reference TRBV28 and TRBJ2-4): DVKVTQSSRYLVKRTGEKVFLECVQDMDHENMFWYRQDPGLGLRLIYFSYDVKMKEKGDIPEGYSVSREKKERFSLILESASTNQTSMYLCASSYPLAGVPKNIQYFGAGTRLSVL.

The table lists this clonotype with a few counts. The rearrangement uses TRBV7-6 and TRBJ2-4; D might be TRBD1 (6 bases). Germline CDR1 and CDR2: SGHVS and FNYEAQ. This CDR3 contains 15 residues. The V and J ends lost 5 bases and 3 bases respectively, with 14 bases between them. CDR3 bases: TGTGCCAGCAGCCTACAGGGTCATGGCAAAAACATTCAGTACTTC. Translated, it gives CASSLQGHGKNIQYF.

This clonotype occurred a few times. Mismatch with germline at one junction end may stem from a read error. The rearrangement joins TRBV7-7 to TRBJ2-1; 10 bases fit TRBD1. This CDR3 is 14 amino acids long. Germline lookup yields CDR1 SSHAT and CDR2 FNYEAQ (reference sequence). DNA for the CDR3: TGTGCTAGCAGCCCGGACAGGGGGAGCAATGAGCAGTTCTTC. Its translation: CASSPDRGSNEQFF.

In this sample, this clonotype turned up a few times. This sequence joins TRBV9 and TRBJ2-1, with 10 bases fitting TRBD1. With V trimmed by 2 bases and J by 8 bases, 7 bases remained unmatched. Germline CDR1 is SGDLS and CDR2 is YYNGEE. CDR3 length: 15 residues. The CDR3 DNA sequence: TGTGCCAGCAGCGTCCGGGACAGGGGAATATATGAGCAGTTCTTC. Translated, it gives CASSVRDRGIYEQFF.

This clonotype has more than one count but fewer than ten. The V gene is TRBV7-9, the J gene TRBJ2-5, with D perhaps matching TRBD2 (5 bases). Germline loops: CDR1 SEHNR, CDR2 FQNEAQ (reference sequence). V shed 5 bases and J shed 5 bases, with 9 bases lying between them. This CDR3 has 12 residues. The CDR3 region is CASSPGIETQYF. CDR3 sequence (DNA): TGTGCCAGCAGCCCGGGGATTGAGACCCAGTACTTC.

In its sample, this clonotype was seen a few times. This sequence joins TRBV5-5 and TRBJ2-7; 12 nucleotides agree with TRBD2. J was trimmed by 3 bases and V by 4 bases; bases with no gene match: 5. This CDR3 has 15 amino acids. Germline V gene sequence: CDR1 SGHKS, CDR2 YYEKEE (reference sequence). The CDR3 loop is CASSGGLAGYYEQYV. The CDR3 region has the DNA TGTGCCAGCAGCGGAGGACTAGCGGGATACTACGAGCAGTACGTC.

V and J are TRBV3-1 and TRBJ2-5, with 11 bases identical to TRBD2. Unmatched junction bases numbered 8, after V lost 4 bases and J lost 4 bases. The CDR3 has 16 amino acids. The germline CDR1 and CDR2 sequences are LGHDT and YNNKEL (reference sequence). Written as DNA, the CDR3 is TGTGCCAGCAGCCCAGGAGGACTAGCGGGCAGAGAGACCCAGTACTTC. It codes for CASSPGGLAGRETQYF.

This clonotype was observed many times. The chain uses TRBV2 and TRBJ1-2; 11 nucleotides line up with TRBD1. CDR3 length: 12 amino acids. The trim removed 6 bases at V and 7 bases at J, leaving 1 base unmatched. CDR1 and CDR2 (germline): SNHLY, FYNNEI. The CDR3 is CASRDRGPGYTF. Written as DNA, the CDR3 is TGTGCCAGCAGGGACAGGGGGCCTGGCTACACCTTC.

This clonotype has just a few counts. An end of the junction differs from the germline gene, which may be a read error. V and J are TRBV5-4 and TRBJ2-3; possibly TRBD2 for D (6 bases). The CDR3 has 12 residues. Looked up from germline, CDR1 is SGHNT and CDR2 is YYREEE (reference sequence). For the CDR3, the DNA is TGTGCCAGCAGCTTGGGAGGGGAGGACGTCTCTTTT. This translates into CASSLGGEDVSF.

Ten or more counts support this clonotype. The chain has TRBV12-3 or TRBV12-4 and TRBJ1-6, with D unclear. The CDR3 spans 16 residues. Trimming removed 3 bases at V and 7 bases at J, with 16 bases between. The DNA of the CDR3 is TGTGCCAGCAGTTTCGGTGGCAGTGAGTTAAATTCACCCCTCCACTTT. This translates into CASSFGGSELNSPLHF.

The chain recombines TRBV4-2 with TRBJ2-3, with 10 bases aligning to TRBD2. V shed 0 bases, J shed 4 bases, and the junction held 4 bases outside the gene matches. Germline V gives CDR1 LGHNA, CDR2 YNFKEQ. CDR3 size: 16 residues. This CDR3 reads CASSQEAGGPPDTQYF. In DNA form, the CDR3 reads TGTGCCAGCAGCCAAGAAGCGGGGGGGCCGCCAGATACGCAGTATTTT.

This clonotype has a handful of counts. The chain couples TRBV6-5 to TRBJ2-7, with D perhaps TRBD1 or TRBD2 (6 bases each). Germline V gene lookup returns CDR1 MNHEY and CDR2 SVGAGI. The CDR3 has 13 residues. In nucleotides, the CDR3 is TGTGCCAGCAGTTCCACAGGGACGGGGGTGGAGCACGTC. It yields the protein CASSSTGTGVEHV.

The chain recombines TRBV29-1 with TRBJ2-5; D not resolved. CDR3 length: 11 amino acids. Germline V gene lookup returns CDR1 SQVTM and CDR2 ANQGSEA. The V and J ends lost 4 bases and 5 bases respectively, with 8 bases between them. CDR3 bases: TGCAGCGTTGGGACGAGGGAGACCCAGTACTTC. Translating it yields CSVGTRETQYF.

This clonotype appeared many times. The genes are TRBV5-1 and TRBJ1-2; 11 bases line up with TRBD1. Germline CDR1 and CDR2: SGHRS and YFSETQ. V was clipped by 4 bases and J by 4 bases; unmatched bases: 12. CDR3 length equals 17 residues. The CDR3 reads CASSPWTGGTNSYGYTF. The DNA for the CDR3 is TGCGCCAGCAGCCCCTGGACAGGGGGCACCAACAGCTATGGCTACACCTTC.

This clonotype turned up a few times. This chain connects TRBV11-2 to TRBJ1-6; D is possibly TRBD1 (5 bases). CDR1 is SGHAT and CDR2 is FQNNGV in the germline V gene. The CDR3 has 14 residues. V was pared by 8 bases and J by 10 bases, with 18 bases between. Written as DNA, the CDR3 is TGTGCCAGCTCCTTAAACCAGGGCCAATCACCCCTCCACTTT. Its protein product is CASSLNQGQSPLHF.

This clonotype was seen a handful of times. The V call is TRBV5-6, the J call TRBJ2-7; D gene uncertain. Germline CDR1 SGHDT, CDR2 YYEEEE. The CDR3 has 11 amino acids. V dropped 5 bases and J dropped 5 bases, with 8 bases sitting between them. This CDR3 reads CASSAGHEQYF. The DNA of the CDR3 is TGTGCCAGCAGTGCCGGCCACGAGCAGTACTTC.